This T cell receptor beta chain came from a study of T-cell reconstitution after alpha-beta-depleted transplantation in children. General study results and limits: The origin of high day-60 TCRbeta diversity in some patients lay in surviving recipient T cells and thymic progenitors. It was newly produced T cells that mostly accounted for T-cell counts and diversity one year after transplant. Approximately two months post-transplant, alpha-beta T cells reportedly originated from several hundred expanded graft clones.

On this clonotype: Its antigen is unknown.

The CDR3 length is 17 residues. During its preparation, the TCRbeta library received unique molecular identifiers. TCRdb re-derived calls from the PCR reads in MiXCR, one entry per CDR3 protein. The data contain about 440,000 distinct CDR3 sequences, 43% of them singletons. The chain carries TRBV21-1 and TRBJ2-2; the table's D call of TRBD1 was not tested on the DNA. TRBV21-1 corresponds to a pseudogene. The origin of this receptor is a girl aged 2-10 years with aplastic anemia, due to receive a stem cell transplant. Sample: PBMCs, taken before TCRalphabeta/CD19-depleted stem cell transplant. CDR3 amino acids: CASIVDRFSRCTGELFF. As DNA, the CDR3 is TGTGCCAGCATCGTGGACAGATTTAGTCGCTGCACCGGGGAGCTGTTTTTT.